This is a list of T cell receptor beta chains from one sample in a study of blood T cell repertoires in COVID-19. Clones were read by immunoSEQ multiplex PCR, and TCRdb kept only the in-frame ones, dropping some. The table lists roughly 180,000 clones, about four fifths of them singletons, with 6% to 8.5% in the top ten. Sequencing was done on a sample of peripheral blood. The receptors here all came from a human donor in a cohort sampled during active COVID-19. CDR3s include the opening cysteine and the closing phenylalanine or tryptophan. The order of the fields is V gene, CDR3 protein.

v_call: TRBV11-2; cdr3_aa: CASSFGSGAGGGEQFF
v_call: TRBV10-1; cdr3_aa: CASSESRTGGETQYF
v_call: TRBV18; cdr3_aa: CASSPRADRGNYGYTF
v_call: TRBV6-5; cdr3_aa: CASKPHGVGYTF
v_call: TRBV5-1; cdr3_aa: CASSLGADRGRGYTF
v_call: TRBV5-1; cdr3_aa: CASCKEADRVYEQYF
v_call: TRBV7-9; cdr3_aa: CASSFRVGANVLTF
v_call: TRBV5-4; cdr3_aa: CAIGSGSSYEQYF
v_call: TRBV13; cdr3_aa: CASSSQDREAFF
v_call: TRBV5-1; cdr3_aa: CASSSRGPEYEQYF
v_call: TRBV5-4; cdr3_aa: CASSMGQGGSYEQYF
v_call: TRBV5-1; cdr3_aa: CASGPGLATNEQFF
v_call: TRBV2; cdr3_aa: CASSEAPEMHSPLHF
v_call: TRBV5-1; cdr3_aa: CASSPAGGSDEQFF
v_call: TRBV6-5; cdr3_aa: CASSPTATYEQYF
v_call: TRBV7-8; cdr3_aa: CASRQSTGELFF
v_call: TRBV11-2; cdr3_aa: CAITRGSYGYTF
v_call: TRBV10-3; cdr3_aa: CAISEPDRGSGNTIYF
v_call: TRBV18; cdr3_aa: CASSPRREGNQPQHF
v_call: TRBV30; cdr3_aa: CAWISGYDSGNTIYF
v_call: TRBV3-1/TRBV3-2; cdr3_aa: CASSLSLRGQGLHGYTF
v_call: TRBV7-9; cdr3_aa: CASGQGLGTEAFF
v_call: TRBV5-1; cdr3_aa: CASSLQGGTEAFF
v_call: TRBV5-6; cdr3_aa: CASMRGGTYEQYF
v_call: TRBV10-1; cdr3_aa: CASRPHGGQNIAKNIQYF
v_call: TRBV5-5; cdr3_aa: CASSSTAAWTDRATDTQYF
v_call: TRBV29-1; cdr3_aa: CSAGLGNTEAFF
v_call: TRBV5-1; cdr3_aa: CASSPKGDGYTF
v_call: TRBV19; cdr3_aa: CASSISGETQYF
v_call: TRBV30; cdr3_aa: CAWMGVGSPLHF
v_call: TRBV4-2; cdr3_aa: CASSRGGGTEAFF
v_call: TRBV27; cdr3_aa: CASSLGQGNEQFF
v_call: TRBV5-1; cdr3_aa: CASSPQGARPDTQYF
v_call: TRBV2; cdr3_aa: CASKMGQGEKLFF
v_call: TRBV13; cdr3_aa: CASSPRRDRGSYEQYF
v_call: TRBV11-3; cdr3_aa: CASSLGGGEETQYF
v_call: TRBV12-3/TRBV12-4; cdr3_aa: CASSPGEQPQHF
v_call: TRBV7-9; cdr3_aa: CASSPLRAGYEQYF
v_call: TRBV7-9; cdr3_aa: CASSHQDREAGGYTF
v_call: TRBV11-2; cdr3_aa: CASSLDRGVSYEQYF
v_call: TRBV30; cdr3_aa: CAWSLGTGGVNSNQPQHF
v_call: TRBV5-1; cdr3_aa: CASIGQGRSTQYF
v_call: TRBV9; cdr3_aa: CASSVEGGGNQPQHF
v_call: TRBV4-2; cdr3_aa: CASSPLGLAGGPYEQYF
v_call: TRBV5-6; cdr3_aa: CASSRSGPLRNTIYF